The 30 T cell receptor beta chains below come from one sample, sequenced in a study of blood T cell repertoires in COVID-19. The repertoire was sequenced with immunoSEQ multiplex PCR; TCRdb's copy has only in-frame clones and lacks some. The data contain roughly 200,000 clones, around 86% of them singletons. Sequencing was done on a sample of PBMCs or T cells enriched from blood (not recorded which). The source of these receptors is a man aged 40-55 years with acute COVID-19.

The chain links TRBV6-4 to TRBJ2-3; 8 bases match TRBD2. J lost 2 bases, V lost 6 bases, and 7 bases had no gene match. The CDR3 runs to 15 residues. Germline-derived CDR1 and CDR2 are MRHNA and SNTAGT. DNA of the CDR3: TGTGCCAGCAGGGCCATAGCGGGGCCCACAGATACGCAGTATTTT. Translated, it gives CASRAIAGPTDTQYF.

The CDR3 nucleotides are TGTGCCAGTACGATCGGGTGGCGGGAGGAGTTTGGAGTAGGTGGGGAGCTGTTTTTT. As protein: CASTIGWREEFGVGGELFF. The V call is TRBV19, the J call TRBJ2-2, with 8 bases that match TRBD2. There are 19 residues in the CDR3. V lost 7 bases and J lost 8; bases outside the gene matches: 24. Per germline, CDR1 LNHDA and CDR2 SQIVND (reference sequence).

The rearrangement uses TRBV7-9 and TRBJ1-3; D uncertain. Germline lookup yields CDR1 SEHNR and CDR2 FQNEAQ (reference sequence). CDR3 length: 13 amino acids. Trimming removed 4 bases at V and 0 bases at J, with 4 bases between. The CDR3 is CASSSRSGNTIYF. The CDR3, as DNA: TGTGCCAGCAGCTCCCGCTCTGGAAACACCATATATTTT.

This clone has just a few counts. V and J are TRBV9 and TRBJ2-1, with a weak D call TRBD1 (6 bases). Germline V lookup: CDR1 SGDLS, CDR2 YYNGEE. The V end lost 0 bases, the J end lost 2 bases, and 9 bases lay between the germline ends. The CDR3 covers 15 residues. The CDR3 DNA is TGTGCCAGCAGCGTAGGTGGGACAACCTACAATGAGCAGTTCTTC. It is translated as CASSVGGTTYNEQFF.

This clone was seen a single time. The chain combines TRBV7-3 with TRBJ2-1; D possibly corresponds to TRBD2 (5 bases). The CDR3 totals 13 residues. CDR1 is SGHTA and CDR2 is FQGTGA in the germline V gene. V dropped 2 bases and J dropped 6 bases, with 8 bases sitting between them. The CDR3 loop reads CASSLPGSNEQFF. In nucleotides, the CDR3 is TGTGCCAGCAGCTTACCGGGGAGCAATGAGCAGTTCTTC. Filled out from reference TRBV7-3 and TRBJ2-1, the complete variable domain reads GAGVSQTPSNKVTEKGKYVELRCDPISGHTALYWYRQSLGQGPEFLIYFQGTGAADDSGLPNDRFFAVRPEGSVSTLKIQRTERGDSAVYLCASSLPGSNEQFFGPGTRLTVL.

V gene TRBV29-1 combines with J gene TRBJ2-3; a possible D gene is TRBD2 (6 bases). The germline gives CDR1 SQVTM, CDR2 ANQGSEA. Trimming removed 7 bases at V and 8 bases at J, with 19 bases between. The CDR3 covers 13 residues. CDR3 coding DNA: TGCAGCGGGGCCGGGACCATGGGGGGTACGCAGTATTTT. Protein sequence: CSGAGTMGGTQYF.

The V gene is TRBV7-9, the J gene TRBJ1-6, with D possibly matching TRBD1 (6 bases). The V and J ends lost 4 bases and 7 bases respectively, with 14 bases between them. From germline, CDR1 is SEHNR and CDR2 FQNEAQ (reference sequence). The CDR3 runs 15 residues. The CDR3 protein is CASSSKTGKNSPLHF. The CDR3, as DNA: TGTGCCAGCAGCTCAAAGACAGGCAAGAATTCACCCCTCCACTTT.

The chain is built from TRBV6-2 or TRBV6-3 and TRBJ1-2, with TRBD1 matching 9 bases. Trimming cost V 2 bases and J 8 bases; bases outside gene matches: 6. This CDR3 has 14 amino acids. In germline, CDR1 is MNHEY, CDR2 SVGEGT. The chain's CDR3 is CASSYPGTGNGYTF. The CDR3 DNA reads as TGTGCCAGCAGTTACCCAGGGACAGGGAACGGCTACACCTTC.

The gene calls are TRBV2 and TRBJ2-1; the match to TRBD2 covers 11 bases. This CDR3 contains 16 residues. V dropped 4 bases and J dropped 7; count of bases not matched to a gene: 9. Germline CDR1 and CDR2: SNHLY and FYNNEI. The CDR3 DNA is TGTGCCAGCAGTGTCGTTGGTCTAGCGGGAGGTAATGAGCAGTTCTTC. This codes for CASSVVGLAGGNEQFF.

V is TRBV7-8 and J is TRBJ2-1, with 7 bases aligning to TRBD2. Germline loops: CDR1 SGHVS, CDR2 FQNEAQ. V lost 6 bases to trimming and J lost 8 bases; unmatched junction nucleotides: 13. The CDR3 loop spans 15 amino acids. The CDR3 bases are TGTGCCAGCAGTGCCTCGTGGACTAGTTTCGATGAGCAGTTCTTC. Residues: CASSASWTSFDEQFF. Full variable domain (rest looked up from reference TRBV7-8 and TRBJ2-1): GAGVSQSPRYKVAKRGQDVALRCDPISGHVSLFWYQQALGQGPEFLTYFQNEAQLDKSGLPSDRFFAERPEGSVSTLKIQRTQQEDSAVYLCASSASWTSFDEQFFGPGTRLTVL.

The J gene is TRBJ2-2, the V gene TRBV24-1; no firm D call. Germline values: CDR1 KGHDR, CDR2 SFDVKD. Trimming stripped 9 bases from V and 2 bases from J, with 6 bases between. This CDR3 is built from 12 residues. The chain's CDR3 is CATEENTGELFF. CDR3 bases: TGTGCCACCGAGGAAAACACCGGGGAGCTGTTTTTT.

V and J are TRBV7-2 and TRBJ1-1; D is unclear. Trimming cost V 4 bases and J 11 bases, with 14 bases left between them. The germline V gene has CDR1 SGHTA and CDR2 FQGNSA. This CDR3 spans 12 amino acids. CDR3 DNA: TGTGCCAGCAGCTCCCCCCCCGAGCTGGCTTTCTTT. Protein product: CASSSPPELAFF.

V gene TRBV7-9 combines with J gene TRBJ2-1; 7 bases are shared with TRBD2. Per germline, CDR1 SEHNR and CDR2 FQNEAQ (reference sequence). The CDR3 extends over 17 amino acids. Trimming at V came to 5 bases and at J to 0 bases, leaving 10 bases not matched to a gene. The CDR3 sequence is CASSTSVGGYSYNEQFF. CDR3 nucleotide sequence: TGTGCCAGCAGCACTAGCGTCGGGGGGTACTCCTACAATGAGCAGTTCTTC.

This chain uses TRBV4-3 with TRBJ2-5, with unresolved D. The CDR3 totals 13 residues. In germline, CDR1 is LGHNA, CDR2 YSLEER. Between the trimmed V and J ends, which lost 1 base and 5 bases, there was a span of 8 bases. The CDR3 region has the DNA TGCGCCAGCAGCCAAGGGTCGGTGGAGACCCAGTACTTC. Protein: CASSQGSVETQYF.

The chain has TRBV30 and TRBJ2-7; D is unresolved. The CDR3 runs to 10 residues. Germline V gives CDR1 GTSNPN, CDR2 SVGIG (reference sequence). Between the trimmed V and J ends, which lost 2 bases and 5 bases, there was a span of 4 bases. CDR3 sequence reads: CAWSRDEQYF. The CDR3, as DNA: TGTGCCTGGAGTCGGGACGAGCAGTACTTC.

CDR3 sequence (DNA): TGTGCCAGCAGCCTCGGGACTAGCTCCTACGAGCAGTACTTC. Translated, it gives CASSLGTSSYEQYF. This chain joins TRBV7-2 and TRBJ2-7, with 8 bases lining up with TRBD2. The ends lost 5 bases at V and 0 bases at J; junction bases unmatched: 3. The CDR3 is made up of 14 amino acids. From germline, CDR1 is SGHTA and CDR2 FQGNSA.

The chain carries TRBV3-1 (or the pseudogene TRBV3-2) and TRBJ2-2, with D possibly being TRBD2 (5 bases). The V end was cut by 4 bases, the J end by 9 bases, with 15 bases between. Germline CDR1 reads LGHDT; CDR2 reads YNNKEL (reference sequence). The CDR3 contains 14 residues. The CDR3 region is CASSPRTGVRELFF. The CDR3 DNA reads TGTGCCAGCAGCCCCAGGACTGGGGTCCGGGAGCTGTTTTTT.

CDR3 nucleotide sequence: TGTGCCAGCAGCTTAAGGACTATCGTTATTCAGACCTACGAGCAGTACTTC. Translating it yields CASSLRTIVIQTYEQYF. The rearrangement joins TRBV7-3 to TRBJ2-7, with a possible D match to TRBD2 (6 bases). The length of the CDR3 is 17 residues. Between the trimmed V and J ends, which lost 1 base and 2 bases, there was a span of 18 bases. Germline-derived CDR1 and CDR2 are SGHTA and FQGTGA.

This CDR3 reads CASSLSGTGAYGELFF. CDR3 coding DNA: TGTGCCAGCAGCCTATCCGGGACAGGCGCCTACGGGGAGCTGTTTTTT. The chain joins TRBV7-8 to TRBJ2-2, with 8 bases lining up with TRBD1. Trimming cost V 5 bases and J 7 bases; bases outside gene matches: 12. The CDR3 consists of 16 residues. Germline V gives CDR1 SGHVS, CDR2 FQNEAQ.

The chain has TRBV28 and TRBJ1-1; 9 positions agree with TRBD1. J was trimmed by 6 bases and V by 7 bases; bases with no gene match: 15. Germline CDR1 MDHEN, CDR2 SYDVKM. The CDR3 loop spans 16 amino acids. CDR3 in amino acids: CASIVRDRARSAEAFF. CDR3 nucleotide sequence: TGTGCCAGCATTGTCCGGGACAGGGCGCGCAGCGCTGAAGCTTTCTTT.

The chain carries TRBV10-3 and TRBJ2-2; the D gene is possibly TRBD2 (6 bases). Per the germline V gene, CDR1 is ENHRY and CDR2 is SYGVKD. The length of the CDR3 is 14 residues. Trimming removed 9 bases at V and 5 bases at J, with 16 bases between. This CDR3 reads CAMTTSGSTGELFF. The DNA of the CDR3 is TGTGCCATGACGACTAGTGGGTCGACCGGGGAGCTGTTTTTT.

The chain has TRBV7-2 and TRBJ2-2; D possibly corresponds to TRBD2 (5 bases). CDR1 is SGHTA and CDR2 is FQGNSA in the germline V gene. The CDR3 runs 14 residues. V shed 6 bases and J shed 7 bases, with 15 bases lying between them. CDR3 in amino acids: CASRESGGGGELFF. In DNA form, the CDR3 reads TGTGCCAGCAGGGAATCAGGCGGAGGCGGGGAGCTGTTTTTT.

The chain recombines TRBV4-1 with TRBJ1-5; perhaps TRBD1 as D (5 bases). CDR1 and CDR2 from the germline V gene are MGHRA and YSYEKL. The V gene lost 4 bases and the J gene lost 1 base, with 11 bases spanning the gap. This CDR3 region has 15 residues. The CDR3 protein is CASSLAGTSNQPQHF. CDR3 nucleotide sequence: TGCGCCAGCAGCCTGGCGGGGACGAGCAATCAGCCCCAGCATTTT.

V usage is TRBV19 and J usage is TRBJ1-2; D might be TRBD1 (6 bases). Trimming left V 5 bases short and J 4 bases short, with 14 bases between. CDR1 and CDR2 from the germline V gene are LNHDA and SQIVND (reference sequence). The CDR3 length is 14 residues. The CDR3 here is CASSPQGPIYGYTF. The CDR3 DNA reads TGTGCCAGTAGTCCACAGGGACCTATCTATGGCTACACCTTC.

The CDR3 region has the DNA TGTGCCAGCAGCCACAACCGGGACAGTAATGAAAAACTGTTTTTT. Translated, it gives CASSHNRDSNEKLFF. The genes are TRBV7-9 and TRBJ1-4, with TRBD1 matching 7 bases. The V and J ends lost 5 bases and 4 bases, in that order; junction bases with no gene match: 7. This CDR3 is 15 amino acids long. Germline V CDR1 and CDR2: SEHNR, FQNEAQ (reference sequence).

The chain combines TRBV7-2 with TRBJ2-5, with TRBD2 identical over 12 bases. This CDR3 has 16 residues. V lost 2 bases, J lost 5 bases, and 6 bases stayed unmatched. Germline CDR1 is SGHTA and CDR2 is FQGNSA. The CDR3 DNA reads TGTGCCAGCAGCTTACTAGCGGGAGGGCCTGTCGAGACCCAGTACTTC. Translated, it gives CASSLLAGGPVETQYF.

This clone came up once. This sequence joins TRBV27 and TRBJ2-7, with D possibly TRBD2 on 7 matching bases. Germline V gene lookup returns CDR1 MNHEY and CDR2 SMNVEV (reference sequence). Trimming took off 0 bases at V and 2 bases at J, with 11 bases between the two ends. This CDR3 spans 15 amino acids. CDR3 residues: CASSLSGGATYEQYF. In nucleotides, the CDR3 is TGTGCCAGCAGTTTATCAGGGGGGGCGACCTACGAGCAGTACTTC.

The V and J genes are TRBV7-9 and TRBJ2-2, with a weak D call TRBD1 (6 bases). V was pared by 2 bases and J by 1 base, with 8 bases between. CDR1 and CDR2 from the germline V gene are SEHNR and FQNEAQ (reference sequence). The CDR3 totals 15 residues. CDR3 amino acids: CASSLNRVNTGELFF. The CDR3 DNA follows: TGTGCCAGCAGCTTAAACAGGGTGAACACCGGGGAGCTGTTTTTT.

This chain uses TRBV25-1 with TRBJ2-1; D is unclear. The CDR3 covers 14 residues. Trimming shortened V by 6 bases and J by 2 bases, and 11 bases separated the two germline ends. Germline lookup yields CDR1 MGHDK and CDR2 SYGVNS. CDR3 coding DNA: TGTGCCAGCAGGGGCCGTGGTGCCTACAATGAGCAGTTCTTC. Amino acid sequence: CASRGRGAYNEQFF.

The V and J genes are TRBV5-1 and TRBJ2-7, with unresolved D. V gave up 4 bases and J gave up 3 bases, with 11 bases separating them. Germline V gene lookup returns CDR1 SGHRS and CDR2 YFSETQ. The CDR3 has 13 residues. The CDR3 DNA reads as TGCGCCAGCAGCCGAGGCTGGGTCTACGAGCAGTACTTC. It translates to CASSRGWVYEQYF.